A selection of T cell receptor beta chains follows, all from one sample in a study of blood T cell repertoires in COVID-19. The repertoire was sequenced with immunoSEQ multiplex PCR; TCRdb's copy has only in-frame clones and lacks some. This sample has 350,000 to 500,000 clones; 70% to 90% occur once, and the top ten carry about 1.5%. The sequenced material came from PBMCs or T cells enriched from blood (not recorded which). The receptors originated from a woman between 18 and 29 years old who had been exposed to COVID-19. Each CDR3 is given with its conserved first and last residue.

v_call,cdr3_aa
TRBV28,CASSTNRVLRGDTF
TRBV19,CASSPDQETQYF
TRBV24-1,CATSDLWGGSSTDTQYF
TRBV7-6,CASSLVSGTGGFQPQHF
TRBV7-2,CASSLGPGSDYGYTF
TRBV2,CASGRQGGNNQPQHF
TRBV5-6,CASTRTGGNSPLHF
TRBV18,CASSSTGGNTEAFF
TRBV4-1,CASSHKGGANTGELFF
TRBV4-3,CASSQGASGNYEQYF
TRBV9,CASSVGERRGLTEAFF
TRBV4-3,CASSPTLAAGYEQYF
TRBV7-6,CASSALAGDYGNEQFF
TRBV5-4,CASSFGGTEQYF
TRBV27,CASTGTGGILGGYTF
TRBV20-1,CSAGRGTEAFF
TRBV5-1,CASSLGGTSAFYEQYF
TRBV7-9,CASSFLYDRGGEQYF
TRBV3-1/TRBV3-2,CASRPYATQGAWDTQYF
TRBV7-2,CASSLGGQGGYGYTF
TRBV7-9,CASSSGEQSRVEQYF
TRBV5-5,CASSLRSTQDEQYF
TRBV5-8,CASSLRRINTIYF
TRBV6-5,CASSFSDRVNSPLHF
TRBV30,CAWGGLDIQYF
TRBV27,CASSLWATSDNVYNEQFF
TRBV6-5,CASIRTVLGQYF
TRBV5-5,CASSPGLAGYEQFF
TRBV5-6,CASSVRTPWEQYF
TRBV5-1,CASSLAGGSPYEQYF
TRBV18,CASSPGQGREQYF
TRBV24-1,CATSGPKAGVGNEQFF
TRBV7-8,CASSFGRLAGGRDTQYF
TRBV6-5,CASRFQGKNTEAFF
TRBV24-1,CATSDYTGTVYEQYF
TRBV28,CASSSIGQGVF
TRBV28,CASHRGLGPYNEQFF
TRBV28,CASRGDRVVFNEKLFF
TRBV7-2,CASSLTPQASYEQYF
TRBV11-3,CASSLTGGTQYF
TRBV19,CASSTDRGPGNTIYF
TRBV28,CASSLLGRDTQYF